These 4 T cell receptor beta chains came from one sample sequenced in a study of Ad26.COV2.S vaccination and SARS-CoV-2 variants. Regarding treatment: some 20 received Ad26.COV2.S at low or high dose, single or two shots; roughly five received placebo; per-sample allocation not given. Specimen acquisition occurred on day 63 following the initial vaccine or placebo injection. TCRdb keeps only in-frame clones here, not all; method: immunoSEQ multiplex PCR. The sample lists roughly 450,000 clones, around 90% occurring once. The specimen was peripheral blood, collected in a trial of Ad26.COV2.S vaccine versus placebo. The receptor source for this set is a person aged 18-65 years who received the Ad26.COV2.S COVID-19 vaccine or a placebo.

The CDR3 protein is CATSSGAGSETQYF. The CDR3 region has the DNA TGCGCCACTTCGTCCGGCGCAGGGTCGGAGACCCAGTACTTC. The V call is TRBV5-1, the J call TRBJ2-5; TRBD1 might be the D (5 bases). CDR1 and CDR2 from the germline V gene are SGHRS and YFSETQ. V was clipped by 9 bases and J by 5 bases, with 20 bases between them. The CDR3 loop spans 14 amino acids.

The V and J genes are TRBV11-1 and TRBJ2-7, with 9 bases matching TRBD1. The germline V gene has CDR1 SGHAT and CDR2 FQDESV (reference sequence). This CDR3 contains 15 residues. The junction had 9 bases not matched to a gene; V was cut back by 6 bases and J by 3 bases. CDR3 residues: CASSGAGQGRYEQYF. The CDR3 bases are TGTGCCAGCAGTGGGGCGGGACAGGGTCGCTACGAGCAGTACTTC.

The CDR3 DNA reads as TGTGCCAGCAGTGCCTCCGGGACACCTTCCCATGGCTACACCTTC. This gives the protein CASSASGTPSHGYTF. The chain links TRBV28 to TRBJ1-2, with D possibly TRBD1 on 6 matching bases. CDR3 size: 15 residues. Between the trimmed V and J ends, which lost 5 bases and 6 bases, there was a span of 19 bases. Germline lookup yields CDR1 MDHEN and CDR2 SYDVKM.

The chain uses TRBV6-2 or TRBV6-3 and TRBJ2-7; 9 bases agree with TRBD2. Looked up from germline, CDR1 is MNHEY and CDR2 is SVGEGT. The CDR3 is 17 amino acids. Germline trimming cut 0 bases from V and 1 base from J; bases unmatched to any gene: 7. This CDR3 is CASSYSGLAGLSYEQYF. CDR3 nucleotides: TGTGCCAGCAGTTACTCTGGGCTAGCGGGATTGTCCTACGAGCAGTACTTC.